The clone carrying this TCR beta chain has just a few counts. This record belongs to a study of blood T cell repertoires in COVID-19. About the study: Acute and convalescent COVID-19 specimens originated in the United States, Italy and Spain. In each case, the material was cDNA or gDNA derived from T cells, B-cell-depleted T cells, or PBMCs.

The length of the CDR3 is 15 residues. Looked up from germline, CDR1 is MNHEY and CDR2 is SVGAGI. Deletions cut 2 bases from V and 4 bases from J, with 14 bases between. In the study's own analysis: Estimation of nucleated cell counts was performed using reference gene primer amplification. Sequenced by immunoSEQ multiplex PCR; TCRdb stores in-frame clones only, minus some. That table gives V, J and clone size, and the DNA gave D and trimming. The repertoire includes some 240,000 clones, around 90% of them detected once, and under 7.5% sits in the top ten. The V and J genes are TRBV6-5 and TRBJ1-2; weak D call: TRBD1 (5 bases). Input material: peripheral blood. The sequence derives from a man aged 60 to 69 who had recovered from COVID-19. CDR3 nucleotides: TGTGCCAGCAGTTACATACAGGCCAACCTCTATGGCTACACCTTC. This codes for CASSYIQANLYGYTF.